This T cell receptor beta chain was obtained from a study of type 1 regulatory T cells. Worth noting for this clonotype: No antigen is known for it.

TCRdb reprocessed the reads with MiXCR, giving one entry per CDR3 protein. The table includes about 62,000 distinct CDR3 sequences, around 62% detected once. The receptor's source is a human donor in good health. The specimen was cultured non-Tr1 T cells, either the whole culture or a sorted T cell fraction (not recorded which).

CDR3 sequence reads: CASSQAVLAGPEQYF. CDR3 in DNA: TGCGCCAGCAGCCAAGCGGTGCTAGCGGGACCCGAGCAGTACTTC. V usage is TRBV4-1 and J usage is TRBJ2-7, with TRBD2 identical over 9 bases. Germline CDR1 MGHRA, CDR2 YSYEKL. Trimming at V came to 1 base and at J to 6 bases, leaving 7 bases not matched to a gene. CDR3 length equals 15 residues.